The clone carrying this T cell receptor beta chain appeared once. Assay: immunoSEQ multiplex PCR; the TCRdb copy retains only in-frame clones and omits some. The sample yields around 16,000 clones, about 64% seen once. Germline V CDR1 and CDR2: GTSNPN, SVGIG (reference sequence). V was shortened by 0 bases and J by 6 bases, with 9 bases between the two germline ends. This CDR3 has 13 amino acids. Treatment specified: 15 Gy SBRT to primary tumor, nephrectomy 4 weeks later. The data stem from a study of radiation and T cells in renal cell carcinoma. V gene TRBV30 combines with J gene TRBJ2-1; the D is unclear. The receptor's source is a woman in her 70s with renal cell carcinoma. Sequenced material: tumor tissue, taken from a patient whose treatment included radiotherapy and nephrectomy. The CDR3 nucleotides read TGTGCCTGGAGTGTCGGAAGATTCAATGAGCAGTTCTTC. Amino acid sequence: CAWSVGRFNEQFF.